This entry describes one T cell receptor beta chain. TCRdb recomputed calls from the reads with MiXCR, one row per CDR3 protein. The table lists around 740,000 distinct CDR3 sequences, 35% of them singletons. Trimming took 1 base from V and 10 from J; bases not matched to a gene: 5. The CDR3 covers 14 residues. In germline, CDR1 is MGHDK, CDR2 SYGVNS. This sample is part of a study of T cell repertoires in cytomegalovirus infection. V usage is TRBV25-1 and J usage is TRBJ2-4; 9 bases agree with TRBD2. This receptor was identified in a human donor in good health (CMV status not recorded). Some clones in this sample may be carry-over from other donors' samples. Sequencing was done on a sample of PBMCs. DNA of the CDR3: TGTGCCAGCAGTGAATTTGCGGGAGGGCCGATTCAGTACTTC. Residues: CASSEFAGGPIQYF.